This TCR beta chain emerged from a study of metastatic and nonmetastatic thyroid tumors. Study as a whole: Comparative analysis of repertoires was undertaken across blood and tumor or nodule tissue obtained from malignant and benign thyroid patients.

Study-wide results and limits: For both blood and tumor, malignant thyroid tumors reportedly showed significantly higher TCR beta diversity than benign nodules did.

As originally analysed: Building a distant-metastasis classifier for papillary thyroid cancer drew on CDR3 differences across clinicopathological groups. TCRdb re-analyzed the PCR reads through MiXCR. TCRdb, not the authors, supplied the V and J calls. This table has 21,000 or so clones, over 25% appearing once. Thyroid surgery was preceded by no treatment in any patient. The table lists this clone with many counts. The antigen is undetermined. Trimming at V came to 5 bases and at J to 5 bases, leaving 5 bases not matched to a gene. This CDR3 is 16 amino acids long. CDR1 is SGHTA and CDR2 is FQGTGA in the germline V gene.

The sequence came from a female donor with papillary thyroid cancer or a benign thyroid nodule (not recorded which). Some clones in this sample may be carry-over from other donors' samples. The chain links TRBV7-3 to TRBJ2-2; 13 bases are shared with TRBD2. The sequenced sample consisted of tumor tissue. The DNA for the CDR3 is TGTGCCAGCAGCACCTTACTAGCGGGGGGGACCGGGGAGCTGTTTTTT. This translates into CASSTLLAGGTGELFF.